These 25 T cell receptor beta chains originate from one sample sequenced in a study of blood T cell repertoires in COVID-19. Clones were read by immunoSEQ multiplex PCR, and TCRdb kept only the in-frame ones, dropping some. In the table there are approximately 670,000 clones, 85% to 90% of which are singletons. Sequencing input: peripheral blood. Source of these receptors: a woman between 18 and 30 years old with acute or convalescent COVID-19.

The chain employs TRBV19 and TRBJ2-7; D might be TRBD1 (5 bases). V lost 6 bases and J lost 3, with 9 bases in between. This CDR3 spans 12 amino acids. Germline V gene data show CDR1 as LNHDA and CDR2 as SQIVND (reference sequence). CDR3 sequence reads: CASSQGDYEQYF. The CDR3 bases are TGTGCCAGTAGCCAGGGTGACTACGAGCAGTACTTC.

The V gene is TRBV9, the J gene TRBJ1-5; 10 bases match TRBD1. Looked up from germline, CDR1 is SGDLS and CDR2 is YYNGEE. Unmatched junction bases numbered 4, after V lost 3 bases and J lost 1 base. The CDR3 runs to 16 residues. In DNA form, the CDR3 reads TGTGCCAGCAGCGGGGGGACAGGGGACAGCAATCAGCCCCAGCATTTT. This codes for CASSGGTGDSNQPQHF.

J is TRBJ1-1 and V is TRBV19; 7 bases align to TRBD1. CDR3 length: 17 residues. The V gene's germline CDR1 is LNHDA and CDR2 SQIVND (reference sequence). V shed 6 bases and J 1 base; nucleotides not matched to a gene: 14. CDR3 residues: CASREAGTARRNTEAFF. CDR3 nucleotides: TGTGCCAGTAGAGAGGCCGGGACAGCTCGAAGGAACACTGAAGCTTTCTTT. The entire variable domain, with the rest obtained from reference TRBV19 and TRBJ1-1, is as follows: DGGITQSPKYLFRKEGQNVTLSCEQNLNHDAMYWYRQDPGQGLRLIYYSQIVNDFQKGDIAEGYSVSREKKESFPLTVTSAQKNPTAFYLCASREAGTARRNTEAFFGQGTRLTVV.

V usage is TRBV24-1 and J usage is TRBJ2-7; D perhaps matches TRBD1 (5 bases). In germline, CDR1 is KGHDR, CDR2 SFDVKD. CDR3 length: 16 amino acids. Trimming shortened V by 1 base and J by 3 bases, and 15 bases separated the two germline ends. The CDR3 sequence: CATSDFWQGAVYEQYF. The CDR3 DNA reads TGTGCCACCAGTGATTTTTGGCAGGGCGCCGTCTACGAGCAGTACTTC.

The chain employs TRBV15 and TRBJ2-3; 11 nucleotides match TRBD2. The CDR3 consists of 18 residues. J gave up 2 bases and V 0 bases, and 7 bases lay outside the gene matches. CDR1 and CDR2 (germline): LNHNV, YYDKDF (reference sequence). The CDR3 DNA follows: TGTGCCACCAGCAGAGACCTAGCGGGGGGCCCCGTCACAGATACGCAGTATTTT. This codes for CATSRDLAGGPVTDTQYF.

The V and J genes are TRBV3-1 (or the pseudogene TRBV3-2) and TRBJ2-2, with a tentative D call TRBD2 (6 bases). V gave up 4 bases and J gave up 8 bases, with 17 bases separating them. Germline V gene lookup returns CDR1 LGHDT and CDR2 YNNKEL (reference sequence). There are 15 residues in the CDR3. In nucleotides, the CDR3 is TGTGCCAGCAGCCTAGGACTGGGACTTGTGGGGGAGCTGTTTTTT. Translation gives CASSLGLGLVGELFF.

The CDR3 DNA reads as TGCGCCAGCAGCCAAGGGGGGCTAGGACAGCCGTACGAGCAGTACTTC. This translates into CASSQGGLGQPYEQYF. The chain recombines TRBV4-1 with TRBJ2-7, with D possibly TRBD1 on 6 matching bases. The ends were cut back, 1 base at V and 4 bases at J, with 17 bases in the middle. The CDR3 sequence is 16 residues long. The V gene's germline CDR1 is MGHRA and CDR2 YSYEKL.

This chain connects TRBV4-1 to TRBJ1-6, with D tentatively TRBD1 (6 bases). Trimming left V 1 base short and J 3 bases short, with 16 bases between. There are 18 residues in the CDR3. CDR1 is MGHRA and CDR2 is YSYEKL in the germline V gene. CDR3 amino acids: CASSQGTAARNYNSPLHF. The CDR3 bases are TGCGCCAGCAGCCAAGGGACAGCAGCCCGAAACTATAATTCACCCCTCCACTTT.

This chain connects TRBV29-1 to TRBJ1-2, with D perhaps TRBD1 (6 bases). CDR1 and CDR2 (germline): SQVTM, ANQGSEA. This CDR3 contains 17 residues. The V end was cut by 6 bases, the J end by 0 bases, with 23 bases between. The CDR3 protein is CSVDLGRGYQANYGYTF. CDR3 DNA sequence: TGCAGCGTGGACCTAGGTAGGGGGTATCAAGCTAACTATGGCTACACCTTC.

This chain joins TRBV28 and TRBJ1-1, with 10 nucleotides matching TRBD1. J was trimmed by 1 base and V by 6 bases; bases with no gene match: 5. CDR3 length: 15 amino acids. Germline V gene lookup returns CDR1 MDHEN and CDR2 SYDVKM. The CDR3 coding sequence is TGTGCCAGCAGGACAGGGGGCAGCAGGAACACTGAAGCTTTCTTT. Translation: CASRTGGSRNTEAFF.

The genes are TRBV15 and TRBJ2-7, with 7 bases matching TRBD1. This CDR3 has 12 residues. The trim removed 5 bases at V and 8 bases at J, leaving 6 bases unmatched. Germline CDR1 and CDR2: LNHNV and YYDKDF (reference sequence). For the CDR3, the DNA is TGTGCCACCAGCCATACGGGACAGCAGCAGTACTTC. Translated: CATSHTGQQQYF.

V gene TRBV28 combines with J gene TRBJ2-7; D is possibly TRBD2 (6 bases). Deletions cut 3 bases from V and 1 base from J, with 10 bases between. The CDR3 runs to 14 residues. CDR1 and CDR2 from the germline V gene are MDHEN and SYDVKM. CDR3 in amino acids: CASSLRRGSYEQYF. CDR3 nucleotide sequence: TGTGCCAGCAGTTTGAGACGGGGGTCCTACGAGCAGTACTTC.

This clone has a single count. J is TRBJ2-1 and V is TRBV5-1; 7 bases line up with TRBD2. Germline lookup yields CDR1 SGHRS and CDR2 YFSETQ. With 5 bases clipped from V and 5 bases from J, the junction kept 4 bases outside the gene matches. The CDR3 is made up of 13 amino acids. The chain's CDR3 is CASRMGLNNEQFF. For the CDR3, the DNA is TGCGCCAGCAGAATGGGACTAAACAATGAGCAGTTCTTC.

The genes are TRBV7-2 and TRBJ2-2, with 8 positions matching TRBD2. Germline CDR1 reads SGHTA; CDR2 reads FQGNSA. The J segment lost 3 bases and the V segment lost 6 bases, leaving 3 bases of the junction unmatched. CDR3 length: 14 amino acids. The CDR3 loop is CASRGTRDTGELFF. CDR3 sequence (DNA): TGTGCCAGCAGGGGGACTAGGGACACCGGGGAGCTGTTTTTT.

There are a few counts of this clone. The chain combines TRBV4-1 with TRBJ1-3; the D gene is possibly TRBD1 (5 bases). The CDR3 runs 15 residues. The germline V and J ends were trimmed by 0 bases and 2 bases, with 8 bases remaining between them. CDR1 and CDR2 (germline): MGHRA, YSYEKL. The CDR3, as DNA: TGCGCCAGCAGCCAAGATGGGGGGGCTGGAAACACCATATATTTT. This sequence encodes CASSQDGGAGNTIYF.

This chain links TRBV6-1 with TRBJ1-5; unclear D gene. Trimming pared 0 bases from V and 1 base from J, leaving 13 bases between. This CDR3 is built from 17 residues. Germline loops: CDR1 MNHNS, CDR2 SASEGT. In nucleotides, the CDR3 is TGTGCCAGCAGTGAAGCGCTTCCCCCGGGAAGCAATCAGCCCCAGCATTTT. Translating gives CASSEALPPGSNQPQHF.

V is TRBV27 and J is TRBJ2-4, with D perhaps TRBD2 (5 bases). V lost 4 bases and J lost 8, with 15 bases in between. CDR3 length equals 14 residues. Germline V gives CDR1 MNHEY, CDR2 SMNVEV (reference sequence). CDR3 amino acids: CASSSPARRDIQYF. CDR3 bases: TGTGCCAGCAGTTCCCCAGCCCGGCGGGACATTCAGTACTTC.

This chain uses TRBV6-5 with TRBJ1-1; 9 bases are shared with TRBD1. Trimming removed 5 bases from V and 10 bases from J; junction bases left unmatched: 8. CDR1 and CDR2 from the germline V gene are MNHEY and SVGAGI. The CDR3 is made up of 13 amino acids. This CDR3 reads CASSRMGQGGAFF. DNA for the CDR3: TGTGCCAGCAGTCGCATGGGACAGGGAGGAGCTTTCTTT.

Note on this clone: The sample carries other DNA sequences with the same CDR3. The rearrangement links TRBV2 to TRBJ1-1, with 7 nucleotides matching TRBD1. The CDR3 spans 13 residues. With 8 bases clipped from V and 0 bases from J, the junction kept 3 bases outside the gene matches. CDR1 and CDR2 from the germline V gene are SNHLY and FYNNEI. This chain's CDR3 is CASRDRMNTEAFF. The CDR3 DNA is TGTGCCAGCCGGGACAGAATGAACACTGAAGCTTTCTTT.

The CDR3 DNA reads as TGTGCCAGCAGCCAAGGAAGGACAGCAAATGAAAAACTGTTTTTT. It yields the protein CASSQGRTANEKLFF. V gene TRBV4-2 combines with J gene TRBJ1-4; weak D call: TRBD1 (6 bases). V gave up 1 base and J gave up 5 bases, with 11 bases separating them. The germline CDR1 and CDR2 sequences are LGHNA and YNFKEQ. The CDR3 runs to 15 residues.

The chain carries TRBV29-1 and TRBJ1-1, with TRBD1 matching 8 bases. The CDR3 is 12 amino acids. Germline V gene sequence: CDR1 SQVTM, CDR2 ANQGSEA. Unmatched junction bases numbered 5, after V lost 7 bases and J lost 4 bases. CDR3 amino acids: CSADRESTEAFF. As DNA, the CDR3 is TGCAGCGCGGACAGGGAGAGCACTGAAGCTTTCTTT.

This chain links TRBV24-1 with TRBJ1-2; D possibly corresponds to TRBD1 (6 bases). The V end lost 2 bases, the J end lost 2 bases, and 11 bases lay between the germline ends. The CDR3 has 15 amino acids. Germline V gene sequence: CDR1 KGHDR, CDR2 SFDVKD. The CDR3 sequence: CATSDSRTVNYGYTF. CDR3 sequence (DNA): TGTGCCACCAGTGATTCTCGGACAGTGAACTATGGCTACACCTTC.

This clone is a singleton in its sample. The chain is built from TRBV2 and TRBJ1-2, with TRBD1 matching over 8 bases. The CDR3 is made up of 15 amino acids. Germline CDR1 reads SNHLY; CDR2 reads FYNNEI. Losses at the gene ends were 3 bases for V and 1 base for J; bases not matched to a gene: 4. The CDR3 loop reads CASSEAGQGNYGYTF. As DNA, the CDR3 is TGTGCCAGCAGTGAGGCAGGACAGGGTAACTATGGCTACACCTTC.

The rearrangement links TRBV5-1 to TRBJ1-1, with 7 nucleotides matching TRBD1. The junction had 5 bases not matched to a gene; V was cut back by 4 bases and J by 2 bases. The CDR3 spans 14 residues. Germline V gene sequence: CDR1 SGHRS, CDR2 YFSETQ. Written as DNA, the CDR3 is TGCGCCAGCAGCCGGGGGACAGTAAACACTGAAGCTTTCTTT. It is translated as CASSRGTVNTEAFF.

This clone was seen once. The J gene is TRBJ2-3, the V gene TRBV29-1; 9 positions match TRBD2. CDR1 is SQVTM, CDR2 ANQGSEA, per germline. The CDR3 contains 14 residues. The V and J ends lost 7 bases and 3 bases, in that order; junction bases with no gene match: 8. CDR3 protein: CSGLGRGGTDTQYF. DNA for the CDR3: TGCAGCGGCCTGGGGCGGGGGGGGACAGATACGCAGTATTTT.